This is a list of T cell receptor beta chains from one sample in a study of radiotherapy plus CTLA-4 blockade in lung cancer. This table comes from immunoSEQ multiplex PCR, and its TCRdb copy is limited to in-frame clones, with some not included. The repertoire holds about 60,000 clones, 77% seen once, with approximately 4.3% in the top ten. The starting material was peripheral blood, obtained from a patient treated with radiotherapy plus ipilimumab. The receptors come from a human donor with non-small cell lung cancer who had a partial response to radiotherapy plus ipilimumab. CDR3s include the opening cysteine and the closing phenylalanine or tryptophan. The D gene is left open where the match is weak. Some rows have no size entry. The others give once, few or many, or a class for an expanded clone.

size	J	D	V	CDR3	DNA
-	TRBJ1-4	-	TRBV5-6	CASSLARGGEEKLFF	TGTGCCAGCAGCTTGGCCCGGGGAGGAGAAGAAAAACTGTTTTTT
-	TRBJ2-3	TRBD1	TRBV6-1	CASSEEGAFRMAQYF	TGTGCCAGCAGTGAAGAGGGGGCGTTTCGAATGGCGCAGTATTTT
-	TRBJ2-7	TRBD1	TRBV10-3	CAISWNRGDYEQYF	TGTGCCATCAGTTGGAACAGGGGGGACTACGAGCAGTACTTC
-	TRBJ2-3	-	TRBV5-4	CASSLYGSADTQYF	TGTGCCAGCAGCTTGTACGGGAGCGCAGATACGCAGTATTTT
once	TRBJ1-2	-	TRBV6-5	CASSRQSSNYGYTF	TGTGCCAGCAGTCGACAGTCAAGTAACTATGGCTACACCTTC
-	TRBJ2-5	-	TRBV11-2	CASRLPRQSYKDGETQYF	TGTGCCAGCAGACTTCCCAGGCAGTCTTACAAAGATGGAGAGACCCAGTACTTC
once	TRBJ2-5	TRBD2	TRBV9	CASGPSGGETQYF	TGTGCCAGCGGGCCCAGCGGGGGGGAGACCCAGTACTTC
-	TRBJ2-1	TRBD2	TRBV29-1	CSVSPGGSSYNEQFF	TGCAGCGTTTCTCCGGGGGGAAGCTCCTACAATGAGCAGTTCTTC
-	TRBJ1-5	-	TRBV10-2	CASSESRQNQPQHF	TGCGCCAGCAGTGAGTCGAGACAGAATCAGCCCCAGCATTTT
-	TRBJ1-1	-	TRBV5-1	CASSLDRVNTEAFF	TGCGCCAGCAGCTTGGACAGAGTGAACACTGAAGCTTTCTTT
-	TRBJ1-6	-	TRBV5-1	CASRWEGTYNSPLHF	TGCGCCAGCAGATGGGAGGGAACTTATAATTCACCCCTCCACTTT
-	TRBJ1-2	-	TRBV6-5	CASSYSGGRNGYTF	TGTGCCAGCAGTTACTCCGGGGGGCGGAATGGCTACACCTTC
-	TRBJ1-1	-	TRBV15	CATSTRTRGTEAFF	TGTGCCACCAGCACCAGGACCAGAGGGACTGAAGCTTTCTTT
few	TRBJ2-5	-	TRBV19	CASSIISQETQYF	TGTGCCAGTAGTATAATCAGCCAAGAGACCCAGTACTTC
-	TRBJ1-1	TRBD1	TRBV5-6	CASSADRDDEAFF	TGTGCCAGCAGCGCCGACAGGGACGATGAAGCTTTCTTT
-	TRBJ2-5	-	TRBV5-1	CASSPEYGSQYF	TGCGCCAGCAGCCCCGAATACGGGTCCCAGTACTTC